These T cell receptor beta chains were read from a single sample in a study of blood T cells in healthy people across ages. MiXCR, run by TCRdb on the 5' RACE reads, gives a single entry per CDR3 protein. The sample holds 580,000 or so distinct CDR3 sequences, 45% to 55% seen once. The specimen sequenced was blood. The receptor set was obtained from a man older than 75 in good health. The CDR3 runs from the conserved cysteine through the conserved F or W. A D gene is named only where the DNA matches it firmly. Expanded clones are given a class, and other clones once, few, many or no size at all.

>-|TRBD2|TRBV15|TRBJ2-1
CATSRATTAGDGQFF
TGTGCCACCAGCAGAGCTACTACCGCGGGAGACGGGCAGTTCTTC
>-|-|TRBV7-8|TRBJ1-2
CASSLEGPYDYTF
TGTGCCAGCAGCTTAGAGGGACCCTATGACTACACCTTC
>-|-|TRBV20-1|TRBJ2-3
CSAPDSNTDTQYF
TGCAGTGCCCCCGACAGTAACACAGATACGCAGTATTTT
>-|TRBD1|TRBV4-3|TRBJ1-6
CASSQVYRGSSYNSPLHF
TGCGCCAGCAGCCAGGTCTACAGGGGAAGCTCCTATAATTCACCCCTCCACTTT
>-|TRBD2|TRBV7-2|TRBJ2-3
CASSPGLEADTQYF
TGTGCCAGCAGCCCTGGACTAGAAGCGGATACGCAGTATTTT
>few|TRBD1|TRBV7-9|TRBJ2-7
CASSTRDRSSYEQYF
TGTGCCAGCAGCACTAGGGACAGGAGCTCCTACGAGCAGTACTTC
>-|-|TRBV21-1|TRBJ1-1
CASSKAGEGGDFTEAFF
TGTGCCAGCAGCAAAGCGGGGGAGGGGGGCGATTTCACTGAAGCTTTCTTT
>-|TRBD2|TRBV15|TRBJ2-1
CATTRTSGTSYNEQFF
TGTGCCACCACCAGGACTAGCGGGACCTCCTACAATGAGCAGTTCTTC
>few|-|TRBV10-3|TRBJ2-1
CATTGGLSYNEQFF
TGTGCCACCACGGGGGGCTTATCCTACAATGAGCAGTTCTTC
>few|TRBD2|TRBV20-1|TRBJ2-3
CSARVASGRRGLSTDTQYF
TGCAGTGCTAGAGTGGCTAGCGGGAGAAGGGGCCTTAGCACAGATACGCAGTATTTT
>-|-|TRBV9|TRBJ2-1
CASAGGSVSSYNEQFF
TGTGCCAGCGCTGGGGGGTCCGTAAGCTCCTACAATGAGCAGTTCTTC
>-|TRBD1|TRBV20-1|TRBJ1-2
CSAREQGPRVNYGYTF
TGCAGTGCTAGAGAACAGGGGCCCAGGGTTAACTATGGCTACACCTTC
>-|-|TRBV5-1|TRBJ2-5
CASSLELAETQYF
TGCGCCAGCAGCTTGGAACTAGCTGAGACCCAGTACTTC
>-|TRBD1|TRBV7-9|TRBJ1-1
CASRTGGWTEAFF
TGTGCCAGCAGAACAGGGGGGTGGACTGAAGCTTTCTTT
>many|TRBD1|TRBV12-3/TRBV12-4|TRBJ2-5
CASSRDREETQYF
TGTGCCAGCAGCCGGGACAGGGAAGAGACCCAGTACTTC
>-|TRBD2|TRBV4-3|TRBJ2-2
CASSRGSPSGEYTGELFF
TGCGCCAGCAGCCGGGGATCTCCTAGCGGGGAGTATACCGGGGAGCTGTTTTTT
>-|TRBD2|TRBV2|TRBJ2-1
CASSSGGVSEQFF
TGTGCCAGCAGTAGCGGGGGGGTAAGTGAGCAGTTCTTC
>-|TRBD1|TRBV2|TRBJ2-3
CASTLGQGRQYF
TGTGCCAGCACTCTTGGACAGGGGAGGCAGTATTTT
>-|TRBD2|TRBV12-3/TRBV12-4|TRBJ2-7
CASSKTSGSLYEQYF
TGTGCCAGCAGCAAAACTAGCGGGAGTCTCTACGAGCAGTACTTC
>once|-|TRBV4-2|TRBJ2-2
CASSRRTDMANTGELFF
TGTGCCAGCAGCCGTAGGACCGACATGGCTAACACCGGGGAGCTGTTTTTT
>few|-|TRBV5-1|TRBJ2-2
CASSLTNANTGELFF
TGCGCCAGCAGCCTGACTAACGCGAACACCGGGGAGCTGTTTTTT
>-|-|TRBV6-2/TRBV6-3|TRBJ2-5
CASSLARRRQETQYF
TGTGCCAGCAGTCTTGCCAGACGACGACAAGAGACCCAGTACTTC
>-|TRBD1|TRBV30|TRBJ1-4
CAWSRGQYEKLFF
TGTGCCTGGAGTAGGGGACAGTATGAAAAACTGTTTTTT
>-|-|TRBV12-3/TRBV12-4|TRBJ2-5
CASSFRGGGQTQYF
TGTGCCAGCAGTTTTCGGGGAGGGGGGCAGACCCAGTACTTC
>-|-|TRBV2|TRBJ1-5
CATSTGGQPQHF
TGTGCCACATCAACGGGGGGACAGCCCCAGCATTTT
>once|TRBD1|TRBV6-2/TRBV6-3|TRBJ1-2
CASSYSGQALSGYTF
TGTGCCAGCAGTTACTCGGGACAGGCCTTAAGCGGCTACACCTTC
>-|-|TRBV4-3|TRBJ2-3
CASSRTSGGGTDTQYF
TGCGCCAGCAGCCGTACCAGTGGCGGTGGCACAGATACGCAGTATTTT
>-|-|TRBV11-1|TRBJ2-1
CASSLEISSNEQFF
TGTGCCAGCAGCTTAGAGATATCTTCCAATGAGCAGTTCTTC
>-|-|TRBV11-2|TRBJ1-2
CASSLDSPGTF
TGTGCCAGCAGCTTAGATAGCCCCGGCACCTTC
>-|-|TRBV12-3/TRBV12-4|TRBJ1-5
CASSLRHSNQPQHF
TGTGCCAGCAGTTTACGACATAGCAATCAGCCCCAGCATTTT
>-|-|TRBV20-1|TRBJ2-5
CSAPSGGDETQYF
TGCAGTGCTCCGTCTGGAGGGGATGAGACCCAGTACTTC
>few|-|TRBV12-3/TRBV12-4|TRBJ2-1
CASSSGTYEQFF
TGTGCCAGCAGTAGTGGGACCTATGAGCAGTTCTTC
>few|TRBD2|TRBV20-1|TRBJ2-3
CSAVGPAGVSTDTQYF
TGCAGTGCTGTGGGGCCTGCGGGAGTAAGCACAGATACGCAGTATTTT
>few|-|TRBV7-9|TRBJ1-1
CASSLGGAGNTEAFF
TGTGCCAGCAGCTTAGGCGGGGCGGGAAACACTGAAGCTTTCTTT
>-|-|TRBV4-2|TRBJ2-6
CASSQAGTGANILTF
TGTGCCAGCAGCCAAGCAGGGACTGGGGCCAACATCCTGACTTTC
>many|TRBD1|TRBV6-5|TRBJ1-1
CASSYSTGAAFF
TGTGCCAGCAGTTATTCGACAGGGGCGGCTTTCTTT
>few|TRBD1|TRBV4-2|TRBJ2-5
CASSQDDRAQETQYF
TGTGCCAGCAGCCAAGACGACAGGGCCCAAGAGACCCAGTACTTC
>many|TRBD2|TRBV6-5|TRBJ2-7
CASSYSTGLAGSEQYF
TGTGCCAGCAGTTACTCGACCGGACTAGCGGGGTCTGAGCAGTACTTC
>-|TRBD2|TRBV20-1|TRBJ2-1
CSAVPLAGGPYNEQFF
TGCAGTGCTGTACCACTAGCGGGGGGCCCCTACAATGAGCAGTTCTTC
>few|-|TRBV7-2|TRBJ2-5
CASSLPGSQETQYF
TGTGCCAGCAGCTTACCCGGGTCCCAAGAGACCCAGTACTTC